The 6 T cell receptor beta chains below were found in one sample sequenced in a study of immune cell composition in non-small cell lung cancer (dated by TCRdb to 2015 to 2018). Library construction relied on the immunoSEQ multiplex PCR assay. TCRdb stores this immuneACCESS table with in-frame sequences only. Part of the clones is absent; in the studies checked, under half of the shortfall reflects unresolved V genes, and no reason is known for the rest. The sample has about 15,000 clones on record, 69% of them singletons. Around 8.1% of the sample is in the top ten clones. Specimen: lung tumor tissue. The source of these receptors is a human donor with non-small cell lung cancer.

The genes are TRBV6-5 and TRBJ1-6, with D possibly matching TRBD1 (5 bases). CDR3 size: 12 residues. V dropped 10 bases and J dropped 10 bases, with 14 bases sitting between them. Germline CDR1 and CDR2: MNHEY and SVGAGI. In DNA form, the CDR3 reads TGTGCCACCGGATCGGGGGAATCACCCCTCCACTTT. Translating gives CATGSGESPLHF.

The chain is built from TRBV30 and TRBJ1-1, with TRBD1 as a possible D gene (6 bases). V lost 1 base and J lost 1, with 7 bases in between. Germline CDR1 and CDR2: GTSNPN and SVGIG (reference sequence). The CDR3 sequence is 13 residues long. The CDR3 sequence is CAWSEQGNTEAFF. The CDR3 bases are TGTGCCTGGAGTGAACAGGGGAACACTGAAGCTTTCTTT. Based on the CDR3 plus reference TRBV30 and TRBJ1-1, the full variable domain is SQTIHQWPATLVQPVGSPLSLECTVEGTSNPNLYWYRQAAGRGLQLLFYSVGIGQISSEVPQNLSASRPQDRQFILSSKKLLLSDSGFYLCAWSEQGNTEAFFGQGTRLTVV.

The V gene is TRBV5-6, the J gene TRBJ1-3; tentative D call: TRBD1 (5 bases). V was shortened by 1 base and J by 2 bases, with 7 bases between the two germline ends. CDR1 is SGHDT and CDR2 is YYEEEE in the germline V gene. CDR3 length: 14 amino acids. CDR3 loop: CASSLQGAGNTIYF. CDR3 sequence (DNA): TGTGCCAGCAGCTTGCAGGGCGCTGGAAACACCATATATTTT.

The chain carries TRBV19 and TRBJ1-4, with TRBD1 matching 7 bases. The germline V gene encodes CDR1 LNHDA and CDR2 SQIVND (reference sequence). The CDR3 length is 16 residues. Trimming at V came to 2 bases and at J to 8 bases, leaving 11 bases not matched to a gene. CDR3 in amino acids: CASSISRQGWGEKLFF. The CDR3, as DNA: TGTGCCAGTAGTATAAGCCGACAGGGATGGGGAGAAAAACTGTTTTTT.

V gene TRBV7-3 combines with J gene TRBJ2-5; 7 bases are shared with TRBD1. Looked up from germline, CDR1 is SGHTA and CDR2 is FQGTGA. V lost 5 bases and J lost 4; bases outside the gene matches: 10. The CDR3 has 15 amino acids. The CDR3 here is CASSVTGNRVETQYF. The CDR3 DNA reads TGTGCCAGCAGCGTGACAGGGAATAGGGTAGAGACCCAGTACTTC. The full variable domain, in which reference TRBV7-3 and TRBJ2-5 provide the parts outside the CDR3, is GAGVSQTPSNKVTEKGKYVELRCDPISGHTALYWYRQSLGQGPEFLIYFQGTGAADDSGLPNDRFFAVRPEGSVSTLKIQRTERGDSAVYLCASSVTGNRVETQYFGPGTRLLVL.

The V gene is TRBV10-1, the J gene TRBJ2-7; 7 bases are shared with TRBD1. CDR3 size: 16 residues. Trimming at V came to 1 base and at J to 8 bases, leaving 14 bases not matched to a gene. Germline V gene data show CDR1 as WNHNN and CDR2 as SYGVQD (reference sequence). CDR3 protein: CASSEWSQGRGSKQYF. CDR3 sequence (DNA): TGCGCCAGCAGTGAGTGGTCACAGGGGCGCGGATCGAAGCAGTACTTC.